This T cell receptor beta chain appears in the sequencing data of a study of beta chain features in type 1 diabetes. Study outcomes and limitations: Type 1 diabetes patients had moderately but significantly shorter TCRB CDR3s in all four CD4+ subsets. The VDJ junctions of type 1 diabetes patients carried fewer insertions and more deletions.

All of the isolated RNA was reverse transcribed, so expressed TCRB transcripts were sequenced. Produced via immunoSEQ multiplex PCR; TCRdb's table is partial and in-frame only. The sample shows 200,000 to 250,000 clones, roughly 11% of them seen only once. This clone was detected many times. Antigen specificity is unknown. With 0 bases removed from V and 5 bases from J, the gap between germline ends came to 14 bases. This CDR3 region has 16 residues. Per germline, CDR1 LNHNV and CDR2 YYDKDF (reference sequence). The rearrangement joins TRBV15 to TRBJ2-1, with a possible D match to TRBD2 (6 bases). The sequence came from a young man in good health. Source material: central memory CD4+ T cells from blood. In nucleotides, the CDR3 is TGTGCCACCAGCAGAGATTGGAGACTAGTTGACAATGAGCAGTTCTTC. Amino acids: CATSRDWRLVDNEQFF. Complete variable domain (other parts from reference TRBV15 and TRBJ2-1): DAMVIQNPRYQVTQFGKPVTLSCSQTLNHNVMYWYQQKSSQAPKLLFHYYDKDFNNEADTPDNFQSRRPNTSFCFLDIRSPGLGDTAMYLCATSRDWRLVDNEQFFGPGTRLTVL.